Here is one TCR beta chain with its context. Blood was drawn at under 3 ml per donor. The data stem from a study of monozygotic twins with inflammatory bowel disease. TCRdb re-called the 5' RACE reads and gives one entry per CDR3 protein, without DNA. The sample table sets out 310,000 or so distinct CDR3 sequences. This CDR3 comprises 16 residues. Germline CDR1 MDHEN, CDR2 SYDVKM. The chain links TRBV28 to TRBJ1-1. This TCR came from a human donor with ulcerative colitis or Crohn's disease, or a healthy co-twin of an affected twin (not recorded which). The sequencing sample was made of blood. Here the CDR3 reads CASSLRGRTTSEEAFF.